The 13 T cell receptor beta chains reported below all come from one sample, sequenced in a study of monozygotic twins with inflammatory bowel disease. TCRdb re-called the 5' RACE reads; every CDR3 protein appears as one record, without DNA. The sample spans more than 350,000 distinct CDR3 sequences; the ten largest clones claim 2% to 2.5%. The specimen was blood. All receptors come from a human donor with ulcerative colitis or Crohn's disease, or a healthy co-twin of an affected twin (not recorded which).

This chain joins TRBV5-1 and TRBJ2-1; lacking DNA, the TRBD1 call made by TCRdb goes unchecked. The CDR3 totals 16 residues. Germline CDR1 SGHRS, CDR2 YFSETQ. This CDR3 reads CASSRQGGLMNNEQFF.

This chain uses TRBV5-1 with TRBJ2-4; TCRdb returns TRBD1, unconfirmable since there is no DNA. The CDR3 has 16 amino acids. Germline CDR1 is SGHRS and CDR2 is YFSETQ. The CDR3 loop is CASSWGTAWDKNIQYF.

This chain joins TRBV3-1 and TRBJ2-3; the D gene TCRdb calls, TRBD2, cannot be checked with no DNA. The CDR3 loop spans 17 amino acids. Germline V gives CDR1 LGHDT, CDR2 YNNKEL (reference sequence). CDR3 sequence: CASSRPPSGGAADTQYF.

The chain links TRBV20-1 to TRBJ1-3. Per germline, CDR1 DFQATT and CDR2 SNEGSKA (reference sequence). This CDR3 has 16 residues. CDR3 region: CSARAPGSHSGNTIYF.

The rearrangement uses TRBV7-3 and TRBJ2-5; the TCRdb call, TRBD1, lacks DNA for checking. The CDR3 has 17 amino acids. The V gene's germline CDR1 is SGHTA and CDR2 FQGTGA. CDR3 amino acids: CASSLGSGFTEQGTQYF.

CDR3 region: CASSPDGARSPLHF. The gene calls are TRBV12-3 or TRBV12-4 and TRBJ1-6. The CDR3 runs 14 residues.

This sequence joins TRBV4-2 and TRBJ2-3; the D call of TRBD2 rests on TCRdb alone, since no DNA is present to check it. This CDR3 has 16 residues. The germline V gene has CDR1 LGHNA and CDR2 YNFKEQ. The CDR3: CASSQVTSGPTDTQYF.

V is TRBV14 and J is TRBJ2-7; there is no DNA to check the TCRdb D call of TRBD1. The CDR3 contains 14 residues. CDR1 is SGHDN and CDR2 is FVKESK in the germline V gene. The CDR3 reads CASSLAGTGDEQYF.

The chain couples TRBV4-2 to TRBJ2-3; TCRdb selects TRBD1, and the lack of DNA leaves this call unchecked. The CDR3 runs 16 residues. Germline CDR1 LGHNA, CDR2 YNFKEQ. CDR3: CASSQENALSTDTQYF.

Here the CDR3 reads CASSQVTGDYEQYF. The rearrangement links TRBV14 to TRBJ2-7; lacking DNA, the TRBD1 call made by TCRdb goes unchecked. This CDR3 is 14 amino acids long. Germline CDR1 and CDR2: SGHDN and FVKESK.

The CDR3 spells CASSETGVSPLHF. The chain recombines TRBV2 with TRBJ1-6. The CDR3 is 13 amino acids. Germline V gene lookup returns CDR1 SNHLY and CDR2 FYNNEI.

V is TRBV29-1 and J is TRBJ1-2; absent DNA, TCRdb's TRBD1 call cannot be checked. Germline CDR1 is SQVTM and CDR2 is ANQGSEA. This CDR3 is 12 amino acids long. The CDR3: CSVVAGGDGYTF.

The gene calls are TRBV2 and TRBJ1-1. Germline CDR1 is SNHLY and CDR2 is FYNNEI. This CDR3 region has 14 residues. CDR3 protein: CASRRYTANTEAFF.